A selection of T cell receptor beta chains follows, all from one sample in a study of T cell repertoires in cytomegalovirus infection. TCRdb re-derived calls from the reads in MiXCR, one entry per CDR3 protein. This table holds under 250,000 distinct CDR3 sequences, roughly 6.5% found once. Sequenced: PBMCs. These TCRs come from a human donor in good health (CMV status not recorded). Some clones in this sample may be carry-over from other donors' samples. The CDR3 runs from the conserved cysteine through the conserved F or W. Each record gives: clone size, V gene, CDR3 length, J gene, D gene, CDR3 DNA, CDR3 protein. A D gene is named only where the DNA matches it firmly. Rows give clone size only sometimes, using once, few, many, or a class for an expanded clone.

many,TRBV7-8,17,TRBJ2-1,NA,TGTGCCAGCAGCTTAGCCGCCGGCTTCAGGATCTACAATGAGCAGTTCTTC,CASSLAAGFRIYNEQFF
many,TRBV9,12,TRBJ1-2,NA,TGTGCCAGCAGCATCGGGACCGGTGGCTACACCTTC,CASSIGTGGYTF
many,TRBV7-2,16,TRBJ2-1,NA,TGTGCCAGCAGCTTTTTCCCCGGGGTAGGGACCAATGAGCAGTTCTTC,CASSFFPGVGTNEQFF
many,TRBV6-2/TRBV6-3,14,TRBJ2-1,TRBD1,TGTGCCAGCAGTTCGGACAGGGTCTACAATGAGCAGTTCTTC,CASSSDRVYNEQFF
many,TRBV20-1,14,TRBJ1-5,NA,TGCAGTGCTCACCGGGGCGGCTTCAATCAGCCCCAGCATTTT,CSAHRGGFNQPQHF
NA,TRBV29-1,12,TRBJ2-4,NA,TGCAGCGTTGACAGGGGAGGAGACATTCAGTACTTC,CSVDRGGDIQYF
many,TRBV5-1,15,TRBJ2-3,TRBD2,TGCGCCAGCACTCGGCCGGGGGGGAGCACAGATACGCAGTATTTT,CASTRPGGSTDTQYF
few,TRBV14,15,TRBJ1-1,TRBD1,TGTGCCAGCAGCCGGGGGAGGGACAGACTCACTGAAGCTTTCTTT,CASSRGRDRLTEAFF
many,TRBV7-2,19,TRBJ2-3,TRBD2,TGTGCCAGCAGTTCTATGGGACTACCCCAATTTTCTAGCACAGATACGCAGTATTTT,CASSSMGLPQFSSTDTQYF
many,TRBV14,16,TRBJ1-4,NA,TGTGCCAGCAGCCAAGATTTGGGATCGCCAAATGAAAAACTGTTTTTT,CASSQDLGSPNEKLFF
many,TRBV7-8,15,TRBJ2-3,NA,TGTGCCAGCAGCTCAGGACAGGGAGGGGTAGATACGCAGTATTTT,CASSSGQGGVDTQYF
many,TRBV6-2/TRBV6-3,14,TRBJ2-1,NA,TGTGCCAGCAGTTACTCGGTCCTTAACAATGAGCAGTTCTTC,CASSYSVLNNEQFF
many,TRBV9,17,TRBJ1-1,TRBD1,TGTGCCAGCAGCGTGGATCCCGCAACAGGGGTTAGCACTGAAGCTTTCTTT,CASSVDPATGVSTEAFF
many,TRBV6-2/TRBV6-3,15,TRBJ1-1,NA,TGTGCCAGCAGTTATTCCCAGGCGGGAAACACTGAAGCTTTCTTT,CASSYSQAGNTEAFF
many,TRBV7-2,15,TRBJ2-3,TRBD2,TGTGCCAGCAGCCACGGACTAGCGTACACAGATACGCAGTATTTT,CASSHGLAYTDTQYF
many,TRBV7-2,14,TRBJ1-4,TRBD1,TGTGCCAGCAGCTTAGGGGGACAGTATGAAAAACTGTTTTTT,CASSLGGQYEKLFF
many,TRBV20-1,14,TRBJ2-5,TRBD2,TGCAGTGCTAGAGGGGGACTATACCAAGAGACCCAGTACTTC,CSARGGLYQETQYF
many,TRBV7-6,16,TRBJ1-2,TRBD1,TGTGCCAGCAGCTCCGCCGGGACAGGGGCGTTCTATGGCTACACCTTC,CASSSAGTGAFYGYTF
many,TRBV29-1,15,TRBJ2-4,NA,TGCAGCGCCCGATCGGCGAGGGGGGGGGCAAACATTCAGTACTTC,CSARSARGGANIQYF
many,TRBV5-6,14,TRBJ1-6,NA,TGTGCCAGTCTCGCAGGGCCGGAAAATTCACCCCTCCACTTT,CASLAGPENSPLHF
few,TRBV2,12,TRBJ1-2,NA,TGTGCCAGCAGTGGGGTCGGGTTTGGCTACACCTTC,CASSGVGFGYTF
NA,TRBV5-1,15,TRBJ2-7,TRBD1,TGCGCCAGCAGCCCGGGACAGGGGTTGGTTGGCGAGCAGTACTTC,CASSPGQGLVGEQYF
many,TRBV7-2,15,TRBJ2-7,NA,TGTGCCAGCTTTCCGTCACGGCACAGGCACTACGAGCAGTACTTC,CASFPSRHRHYEQYF
many,TRBV7-2,13,TRBJ2-5,TRBD1,TGTGCCAGCAGCTGGACAGGTCAAGAGACCCAGTACTTC,CASSWTGQETQYF
few,TRBV7-2,13,TRBJ2-2,TRBD1,TGTGCAAAACAGGGGCCAAACACCGGGGAGCTGTTTTTT,CAKQGPNTGELFF
many,TRBV6-2/TRBV6-3,16,TRBJ2-5,NA,TGTGCCAGCAGTTACGGAGCCAGCCTCGGGGGTGAGACCCAGTACTTC,CASSYGASLGGETQYF
NA,TRBV20-1,15,TRBJ2-7,NA,TGCAGTGCTAAACCCGCCCCAGGTTACACCTACGAGCAGTACTTC,CSAKPAPGYTYEQYF
NA,TRBV7-2,15,TRBJ2-5,NA,TGTGCCAGCAGCTTTGGTACTTTAATTCAAGAGACCCAGTACTTC,CASSFGTLIQETQYF
many,TRBV7-2,19,TRBJ1-2,NA,TGTGCCAGCAGCTCATTTACCCCTCGGGGTACAGGCCGAAACTATGGCTACACCTTC,CASSSFTPRGTGRNYGYTF
NA,TRBV5-1,15,TRBJ1-1,NA,TGCGCCAGCAGCTTCCAGACAGCCCGGGACACTGAAGCTTTCTTT,CASSFQTARDTEAFF
NA,TRBV19,13,TRBJ2-1,TRBD1,TGTGCCAGTAAACTGACAGGGGGCAATGAGCAGTTCTTC,CASKLTGGNEQFF
many,TRBV7-7,13,TRBJ1-1,NA,TGTGCCAGCAGCTTAGACAGGGCCACTGAAGCTTTCTTT,CASSLDRATEAFF
many,TRBV6-1,15,TRBJ2-1,TRBD1,TGTGCCAGCAGGGGAGACAGGGGCTCCTACAATGAGCAGTTCTTC,CASRGDRGSYNEQFF
few,TRBV28,14,TRBJ1-2,NA,TGTGCCAGCAACCACCAAGGAGGCATTGGCGGCTACACCTTC,CASNHQGGIGGYTF
many,TRBV12-3/TRBV12-4,12,TRBJ2-5,NA,TGTGCCAGCAGATACAGGGAAGAGACCCAGTACTTC,CASRYREETQYF
few,TRBV20-1,16,TRBJ2-1,TRBD2,TGCAGTGCTAGTGGTGCTAGCGGGGGAACCTACAATGAGCAGTTCTTC,CSASGASGGTYNEQFF
many,TRBV20-1,15,TRBJ2-7,NA,TGCAGTGCTAGACCCTACCCCGTCACAGGGAACGAGCAGTACTTC,CSARPYPVTGNEQYF
many,TRBV28,14,TRBJ1-2,TRBD1,TGTGCCAGCAGACACAGGGGGGAGGACTATGGCTACACCTTC,CASRHRGEDYGYTF
many,TRBV5-1,15,TRBJ1-6,TRBD1,TGCGCCAGCAGCTTGGTACAGGGGGGTAATTCACCCCTCCACTTT,CASSLVQGGNSPLHF
many,TRBV7-2,16,TRBJ1-1,TRBD1,TGTGCCAGCAGCTTAGATAGTCACAGGGGGCGGACTGAAGCTTTCTTT,CASSLDSHRGRTEAFF
NA,TRBV12-3/TRBV12-4,15,TRBJ1-1,NA,TGTGCCAGCAGTCCGACGGACAACGAGAACACTGAAGCTTTCTTT,CASSPTDNENTEAFF
many,TRBV5-5,15,TRBJ1-6,NA,TGTGCCAGCAGCTTTTGGAGTTCCTATAATTCACCCCTCCACTTT,CASSFWSSYNSPLHF
NA,TRBV9,15,TRBJ1-5,TRBD1,TGTGCCAGCAGCGTAGAGGGGGCCAGCAATCAGCCCCAGCATTTT,CASSVEGASNQPQHF
many,TRBV7-2,16,TRBJ2-7,TRBD1,TGTGCCAGCAGCTTGTACTGGACAGGGGACCGTTACGAGCAGTACTTC,CASSLYWTGDRYEQYF
many,TRBV20-1,14,TRBJ2-1,TRBD2,TGCAGTGCTAGCGGGGGGGCCGTCTACAATGAGCAGTTCTTC,CSASGGAVYNEQFF
NA,TRBV28,14,TRBJ2-2,NA,TGTGCCAGCAGTTTGGGACGGGTCACCGGGGAGCTGTTTTTT,CASSLGRVTGELFF
few,TRBV18,14,TRBJ2-5,NA,TGTGCCAGCTCCCACGGACAGATCCAAGAGACCCAGTACTTC,CASSHGQIQETQYF
NA,TRBV5-1,15,TRBJ1-1,NA,TGCGCCAGCAGCTCACCCTCGACGGGGAACACTGAAGCTTTCTTT,CASSSPSTGNTEAFF
many,TRBV6-2/TRBV6-3,16,TRBJ2-7,TRBD1,TGTGCCAGCAGTTACCCCCTTTGGACAGGGGTGTACGAGCAGTACTTC,CASSYPLWTGVYEQYF
many,TRBV6-2/TRBV6-3,13,TRBJ1-2,NA,TGTGCCAGCAGTTACTTCGGGGGGTCTGGCTACACCTTC,CASSYFGGSGYTF
many,TRBV7-2,14,TRBJ1-5,NA,TGTGCCAGCAGCTTAGAGTATAGCAATCAGCCCCAGCATTTT,CASSLEYSNQPQHF
NA,TRBV10-3,16,TRBJ2-3,TRBD1,TGTGCCATCAGCCTGAGTGGTGGACAGGGTTTGGATACGCAGTATTTT,CAISLSGGQGLDTQYF
few,TRBV12-3/TRBV12-4,13,TRBJ1-1,NA,TGTGCCAGCAGTTTGTGGGGAGGGATCGAAGCTTTCTTT,CASSLWGGIEAFF
many,TRBV7-2,14,TRBJ2-5,TRBD1,TGTGCCAGCAGCTACTTTCCGGGACAGACTACCCAGTACTTC,CASSYFPGQTTQYF
many,TRBV28,15,TRBJ2-7,NA,TGTGCCAGCAGTTTCCTTCAGGACCACCTAGGCGAGCAGTACTTC,CASSFLQDHLGEQYF
many,TRBV20-1,12,TRBJ1-5,NA,TGCAGTGCTAGAGACAGGCTTCAGCCCCAGCATTTT,CSARDRLQPQHF
many,TRBV7-2,16,TRBJ1-3,TRBD1,TGTGCCAGCGGACCCCCAGGGGGCTTGACTGGAAACACCATATATTTT,CASGPPGGLTGNTIYF
many,TRBV12-3/TRBV12-4,12,TRBJ1-2,NA,TGTGCCACCCAAGAGGCCCTCTATGGCTACACCTTC,CATQEALYGYTF